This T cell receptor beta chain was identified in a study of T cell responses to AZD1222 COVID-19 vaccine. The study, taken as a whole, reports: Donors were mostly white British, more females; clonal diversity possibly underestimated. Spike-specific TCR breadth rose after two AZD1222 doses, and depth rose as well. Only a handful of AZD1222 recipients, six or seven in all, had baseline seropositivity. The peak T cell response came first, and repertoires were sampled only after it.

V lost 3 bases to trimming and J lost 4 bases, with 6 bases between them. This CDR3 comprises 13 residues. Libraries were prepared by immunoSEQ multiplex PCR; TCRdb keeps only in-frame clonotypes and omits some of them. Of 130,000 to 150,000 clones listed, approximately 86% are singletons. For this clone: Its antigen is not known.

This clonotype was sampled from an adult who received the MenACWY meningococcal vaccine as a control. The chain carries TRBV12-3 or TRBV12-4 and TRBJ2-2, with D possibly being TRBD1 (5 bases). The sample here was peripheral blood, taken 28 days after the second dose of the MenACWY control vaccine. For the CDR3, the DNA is TGTGCCAGCAGTTTCCAGGGCACCGGGGAGCTGTTTTTT. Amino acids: CASSFQGTGELFF.